This T cell receptor beta chain was documented in a study of shared clonotypes between healthy human individuals. Whole-study results and caveats: Deeper or shallower sequencing was expected to change how clonotypes are shared among donors.

V was clipped by 3 bases and J by 3 bases, with 18 bases between them. CDR1 and CDR2 from the germline V gene are KGHSH and LQKENI. CDR3 length equals 17 residues. On this clone: The antigen is not known.

Each PCR replicate from the sorted subsets contained about 210 ng DNA, which is about 31,000 T cell genomes. The method was immunoSEQ multiplex PCR; TCRdb's version includes in-frame clones alone and lacks a portion of them. The data show 2,500,000 or so clones, approximately 92% seen once. The specimen sequenced was naive CD4+ T cells sorted from blood. The subset is: CD45RA+ positively selected. The TCR comes from a man in his late teens or twenties in good health. The chain carries TRBV18 and TRBJ2-1; the D gene is possibly TRBD2 (6 bases). As DNA, the CDR3 is TGTGCCAGCTCACCTACCTTAAGCACGGGGGTCTACAATGAGCAGTTCTTC. It is translated as CASSPTLSTGVYNEQFF.